This paragraph covers one T cell receptor beta chain sequence. The antigen is not known. Germline loops: CDR1 LNHDA, CDR2 SQIVND (reference sequence). There are 14 residues in the CDR3. The V end lost 6 bases, the J end lost 3 bases, and 11 bases lay between the germline ends. This sample stems from a study of graft-versus-host responses after intestinal transplantation. Sequenced by immunoSEQ multiplex PCR; TCRdb stores in-frame clones only, minus some. The sample records around 90,000 clones, around 93% being singletons. The sample in question was unstimulated CD8+ T cells sorted from spleen or lymph node cells, obtained before intestinal transplant. The chain uses TRBV19 and TRBJ2-2, with a weak D call TRBD1 (5 bases). This TCR came from a human donor who received an intestinal transplant. The CDR3 sequence is CASSRVTDTGELFF. The CDR3 region has the DNA TGTGCCAGTAGCCGTGTGACAGACACCGGGGAGCTGTTTTTT.